These 2 T cell receptor beta chains share one sample of origin, sequenced in a study of T cell repertoires in cytomegalovirus infection. TCRdb recomputed calls from the reads with MiXCR, one row per CDR3 protein. Altogether under 200,000 distinct CDR3 sequences are present, 28% being singletons, with the ten largest covering roughly 32%. Input material: PBMCs. The receptor source for this set is a human donor in good health (CMV status not recorded). Some clones in this sample may be carry-over from other donors' samples.

The chain links TRBV3-1 to TRBJ2-2; the match to TRBD1 covers 7 bases. CDR1 LGHDT and CDR2 YNNKEL come from the germline V gene (reference sequence). The trim removed 4 bases at V and 5 bases at J, leaving 10 bases unmatched. The CDR3 spans 16 residues. CDR3 DNA: TGTGCCAGCAGCCGGGGGACAGCTTTGGGAACCGGGGAGCTGTTTTTT. Protein: CASSRGTALGTGELFF.

This rearrangement joins TRBV7-9 to TRBJ2-3; 7 bases match TRBD1. This CDR3 contains 16 residues. Trimming at V came to 11 bases and at J to 3 bases, leaving 17 bases not matched to a gene. Germline lookup yields CDR1 SEHNR and CDR2 FQNEAQ (reference sequence). In DNA, the CDR3 is TGTGCCCAACCAAGTGGCGAAGGGGGCGAAACAGATACGCAGTATTTT. Its translation is CAQPSGEGGETDTQYF.